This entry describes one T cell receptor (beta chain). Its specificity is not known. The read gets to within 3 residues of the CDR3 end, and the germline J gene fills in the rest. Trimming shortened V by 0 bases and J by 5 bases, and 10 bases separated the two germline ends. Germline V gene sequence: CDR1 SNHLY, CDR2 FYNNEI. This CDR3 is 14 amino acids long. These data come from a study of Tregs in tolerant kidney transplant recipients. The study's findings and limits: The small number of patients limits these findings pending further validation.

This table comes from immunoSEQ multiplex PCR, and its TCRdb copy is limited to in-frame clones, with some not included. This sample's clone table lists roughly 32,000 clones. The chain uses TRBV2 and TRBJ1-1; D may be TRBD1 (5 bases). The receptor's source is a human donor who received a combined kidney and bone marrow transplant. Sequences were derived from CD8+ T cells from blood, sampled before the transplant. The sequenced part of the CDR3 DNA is TGTGCCAGCAGTGAAGCGGGGGGTGGGACTGAA. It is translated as CASSEAGGGTE. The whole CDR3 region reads CASSEAGGGTEAFF.